Listed here is a single TCR beta chain. Antigen unknown. The TCRbeta library incorporated unique molecular identifiers. TCRdb fed the PCR reads into MiXCR, producing one record per CDR3 protein. The sample comprises 250,000 to 400,000 distinct CDR3 sequences, more than 20% of which are singletons, and approximately 11% rests with the top ten. This sample stems from a study of T-cell reconstitution after alpha-beta-depleted transplantation in children. Study-wide results and caveats: The main origin of T-cell counts and diversity one year after transplant was newly produced T cells. Reportedly, only several hundred clones from non-depleted graft cells drove alpha-beta T-cell counts at about two months. From surviving recipient T cells and thymic progenitors came the high day-60 TCRbeta diversity observed in some patients.

Germline assignment: CDR1 KGHDR and CDR2 SFDVKD. The trim removed 4 bases at V and 0 bases at J, leaving 5 bases unmatched. This CDR3 comprises 16 residues. Specimen: PBMCs, mostly from graft donor cells, collected 180 days after TCRalphabeta/CD19-depleted stem cell transplant. The sequence was collected from a male patient younger than 18 who had a stem cell transplant for acute lymphoblastic leukemia, so the T cells may come from the graft donor. The rearrangement joins TRBV24-1 to TRBJ2-1; 7 bases agree with TRBD2. CDR3 sequence reads: CATSDQAGFSYNEQFF. In DNA, the CDR3 is TGTGCCACCAGTGACCAAGCGGGGTTCTCCTACAATGAGCAGTTCTTC.